The entry that follows covers one T cell receptor (beta chain) sequence. The target antigen is unknown. The data derive from a study of cytomegalovirus exposure and HLA in healthy donors. The germline V gene has CDR1 SNHLY and CDR2 FYNNEI. V was clipped by 5 bases and J by 8 bases, with 19 bases between them. This CDR3 has 15 amino acids. PCR involved 60 Vbeta and 13 Jbeta primers. The assay was immunoSEQ multiplex PCR, and TCRdb's table has in-frame clones only and misses some. The sample lists about 140,000 clones, around 73% occurring once. Whole-study findings and limits: Per a prior analysis, the majority of TCR beta V segments were productive roughly 90% or roughly 30% of the time.

Sequenced material: PBMCs. This clonotype was obtained from a female donor in good health and CMV-seronegative. The V gene is TRBV2, the J gene TRBJ1-5; unclear D gene. Written as DNA, the CDR3 is TGTGCCAGCAGTTCCGGGAGTAGTCCCCGGGAGCCCCAGCATTTT. It translates to CASSSGSSPREPQHF.